This passage covers 12 T cell receptor beta chains from one sample sequenced in a study of T cells in narcolepsy. Clones were sequenced by immunoSEQ multiplex PCR, and TCRdb holds only the in-frame ones, with some missing. The sample consists of fewer than 40,000 clones, roughly 80% of them appearing once. Sequencing was carried out using CD45RA- memory CD4+ T cells from PBMCs. The receptors originated from a human donor with narcolepsy.

This rearrangement joins TRBV7-6 to TRBJ1-3; 9 bases fit TRBD1. Per the germline V gene, CDR1 is SGHVS and CDR2 is FNYEAQ. This CDR3 comprises 20 residues. V gave up 5 bases and J gave up 3 bases; unmatched junction bases: 20. CDR3 region: CASSHCLTGEDRGVGNTIYF. The CDR3 DNA reads as TGTGCCAGCAGCCATTGTCTGACCGGGGAGGACAGGGGAGTTGGAAACACCATATATTTT.

This chain joins TRBV4-2 and TRBJ1-5, with 8 positions matching TRBD1. Germline CDR1 is LGHNA and CDR2 is YNFKEQ. The CDR3 length is 15 residues. The junction had 6 bases not matched to a gene; V was cut back by 4 bases and J by 4 bases. This CDR3 is CASSREDRANQPQHF. The CDR3 DNA sequence: TGTGCCAGCAGCCGGGAGGACAGGGCAAATCAGCCCCAGCATTTT.

The sample holds one count of this clone. The rearrangement links TRBV6-1 to TRBJ1-5, with D hard to call. Germline CDR1 MNHNS, CDR2 SASEGT. The CDR3 length is 13 residues. The V gene lost 8 bases and the J gene lost 0 bases, with 8 bases spanning the gap. The CDR3 here is CASADYSNQPQHF. The DNA of the CDR3 is TGTGCCAGCGCGGATTATAGCAATCAGCCCCAGCATTTT.

This chain links TRBV5-4 with TRBJ2-7; 9 nucleotides match TRBD1. Germline CDR1 is SGHNT and CDR2 is YYREEE (reference sequence). V was pared by 3 bases and J by 5 bases, with 3 bases of the junction left unmatched. The length of the CDR3 is 13 residues. The CDR3 coding sequence is TGTGCCAGCAGCTGGGACAGGGAGGACGAGCAGTACTTC. It translates to CASSWDREDEQYF.

This clone was picked up a small number of times. The gene calls are TRBV7-2 and TRBJ1-1, with D perhaps TRBD1 (5 bases). Looked up from germline, CDR1 is SGHTA and CDR2 is FQGNSA. This CDR3 is built from 14 residues. V gave up 4 bases and J gave up 3 bases, with 12 bases separating them. The CDR3 protein is CASSSTVRDTEAFF. The CDR3 DNA follows: TGTGCCAGCAGCTCGACAGTACGGGACACTGAAGCTTTCTTT.

V usage is TRBV6-1 and J usage is TRBJ2-5; tentatively, D is TRBD1 (6 bases). V was shortened by 6 bases and J by 3 bases, with 11 bases between the two germline ends. Germline CDR1 reads MNHNS; CDR2 reads SASEGT. The CDR3 has 13 residues. CDR3 bases: TGTGCCAGCAGGAGGACAGATAAAGAGACCCAGTACTTC. Its protein is CASRRTDKETQYF.

The V and J genes are TRBV19 and TRBJ2-3; D not certain. Trimming cost V 5 bases and J 0 bases, with 3 bases left between them. The CDR3 loop spans 12 amino acids. Germline loops: CDR1 LNHDA, CDR2 SQIVND (reference sequence). Here the CDR3 DNA reads TGTGCCAGTAGTCCCAGCACAGATACGCAGTATTTT. This sequence encodes CASSPSTDTQYF.

V is TRBV7-2 and J is TRBJ1-2; a possible D gene is TRBD1 (5 bases). The CDR3 extends over 15 amino acids. Trimming pared 1 base from V and 7 bases from J, leaving 16 bases between. CDR1 is SGHTA and CDR2 is FQGNSA in the germline V gene. The CDR3 DNA sequence: TGTGCCAGCAGCTTAGGGCCGGGGGGGGTGTCTGGCTACACCTTC. The encoded protein is CASSLGPGGVSGYTF.

V usage is TRBV19 and J usage is TRBJ1-3; 7 positions agree with TRBD1. Per the germline V gene, CDR1 is LNHDA and CDR2 is SQIVND (reference sequence). The CDR3 has 14 residues. J was trimmed by 2 bases and V by 5 bases; bases with no gene match: 3. For the CDR3, the DNA is TGTGCCAGTAGTCCAGGGACAGCTGGAAACACCATATATTTT. Its translation is CASSPGTAGNTIYF.

The rearrangement links TRBV10-1 to TRBJ2-2; D is unresolved. Trimming cost V 6 bases and J 4 bases, with 9 bases left between them. The length of the CDR3 is 13 residues. Germline V gene data show CDR1 as WNHNN and CDR2 as SYGVQD (reference sequence). The CDR3 sequence: CASSASFTGELFF. CDR3 coding DNA: TGCGCCAGCAGCGCATCGTTCACCGGGGAGCTGTTTTTT.

The rearrangement joins TRBV5-1 to TRBJ2-3; D might be TRBD2 (6 bases). With 2 bases removed from V and 5 bases from J, the gap between germline ends came to 12 bases. The germline gives CDR1 SGHRS, CDR2 YFSETQ. CDR3 length equals 14 residues. CDR3 protein: CASSFGGAGDTQYF. The CDR3 DNA sequence: TGCGCCAGCAGCTTTGGAGGGGCCGGAGATACGCAGTATTTT.

The V and J genes are TRBV7-2 and TRBJ1-1; D is unclear. The CDR3 consists of 15 residues. The germline V gene encodes CDR1 SGHTA and CDR2 FQGNSA. With 1 base removed from V and 0 bases from J, the gap between germline ends came to 9 bases. CDR3 loop: CASSLGLQLNTEAFF. Here the CDR3 DNA reads TGTGCCAGCAGCTTAGGGTTACAGCTGAACACTGAAGCTTTCTTT.